These 22 T cell receptor beta chains came from one sample sequenced in a study of blood T cell repertoires in COVID-19 (dated by TCRdb to 2018 to 2021). Library prep was done by the immunoSEQ multiplex PCR assay. TCRdb holds this immuneACCESS table with in-frame rearrangements only. Some clones are missing; in checked studies, unresolved V genes explain under half, and the rest has no known cause. This sample gives under 200,000 clones in total; approximately 87% of them show up just once. The biggest ten clones account for about a tenth of the sample. Sequencing input: peripheral blood. Receptors were obtained from a woman between 65 and 79 years old with COVID-19, enrolled during active disease.

The chain uses TRBV5-1 and TRBJ1-5; possibly TRBD1 for D (5 bases). This CDR3 spans 15 amino acids. Germline CDR1 reads SGHRS; CDR2 reads YFSETQ. The V gene lost 2 bases and the J gene lost 1 base, with 10 bases spanning the gap. The DNA for the CDR3 is TGCGCCAGCAGCTTAGGCCGGGGGAGCAATCAGCCCCAGCATTTT. This gives the protein CASSLGRGSNQPQHF.

J is TRBJ1-6 and V is TRBV2, with 9 bases identical to TRBD1. This CDR3 is 21 amino acids long. Trimming cost V 4 bases and J 0 bases; bases outside gene matches: 16. CDR1 and CDR2 (germline): SNHLY, FYNNEI. CDR3: CASSARMDRGFTGSYNSPLHF. The CDR3 DNA reads TGTGCCAGCAGTGCCAGGATGGACAGGGGCTTTACGGGCTCCTATAATTCACCCCTCCACTTT.

This clone was detected only a few times. The chain links TRBV6-5 to TRBJ1-4; TRBD1 matches at 9 bases. The CDR3 covers 14 residues. Trimming at V came to 7 bases and at J to 8 bases, leaving 8 bases not matched to a gene. CDR1 is MNHEY and CDR2 is SVGAGI in the germline V gene. CDR3 region: CASNPQGAREKLFF. The CDR3 DNA reads TGTGCCAGCAACCCACAGGGGGCAAGGGAAAAACTGTTTTTT.

The chain links TRBV5-6 to TRBJ2-7, with D unresolved. This CDR3 region has 14 residues. V lost 2 bases and J 0 bases, leaving 9 bases between the germline ends. CDR1 and CDR2 (germline): SGHDT, YYEEEE. The CDR3 protein is CASSFGSSSYEQYF. The CDR3 region has the DNA TGTGCCAGCAGCTTCGGTAGCAGCTCCTACGAGCAGTACTTC.

This chain connects TRBV6-6 to TRBJ1-1; D unclear. CDR3 length equals 14 residues. Trimming stripped 6 bases from V and 5 bases from J, with 16 bases between. From germline, CDR1 is MNHNY and CDR2 SVGAGI (reference sequence). CDR3: CASSPIAEQTEAFF. CDR3 DNA sequence: TGTGCCAGCAGCCCAATCGCGGAGCAAACTGAAGCTTTCTTT.

The V call is TRBV6-4, the J call TRBJ2-7, with TRBD2 identical over 12 bases. CDR3 size: 14 residues. Losses at the gene ends were 4 bases for V and 7 bases for J; bases not matched to a gene: 5. Per the germline V gene, CDR1 is MRHNA and CDR2 is SNTAGT. The CDR3 reads CASSGLAGVGEQYF. CDR3 bases: TGTGCCAGCAGTGGACTAGCGGGGGTTGGGGAGCAGTACTTC.

This clone has just one count. The CDR3 spells CASSPNQPQHF. The DNA of the CDR3 is TGTGCCAGCAGCCCGAATCAGCCCCAGCATTTT. The gene calls are TRBV11-3 and TRBJ1-5; D gene uncertain. CDR1 and CDR2 (germline): SGHNT, YENEEA. The CDR3 covers 11 residues. The V end was cut by 5 bases, the J end by 4 bases, with 3 bases between. Variable domain in full (rest from reference TRBV11-3 and TRBJ1-5): EAGVVQSPRYKIIEKKQPVAFWCNPISGHNTLYWYLQNLGQGPELLIRYENEEAVDDSQLPKDRFSAERLKGVDSTLKIQPAELGDSAVYLCASSPNQPQHFGDGTRLSIL.

This sequence joins TRBV6-5 and TRBJ1-2; 10 nucleotides match TRBD1. The CDR3 has 15 amino acids. J was trimmed by 3 bases and V by 8 bases; bases with no gene match: 9. Per the germline V gene, CDR1 is MNHEY and CDR2 is SVGAGI. For the CDR3, the DNA is TGTGCCAGCGGCCGACAGGGGGCGCTGGACTATGGCTACACCTTC. It yields the protein CASGRQGALDYGYTF.

Only one count was recorded for this clone. The chain couples TRBV28 to TRBJ1-2; D is perhaps TRBD1 (5 bases). CDR1 and CDR2 (germline): MDHEN, SYDVKM. This CDR3 has 16 residues. V shed 6 bases and J shed 7 bases, with 24 bases lying between them. The DNA for the CDR3 is TGTGCCAGCAGATCTGCCTCGCCTTGGGACTTCGGTGGCTACACCTTC. Protein product: CASRSASPWDFGGYTF.

Regarding this clone: This CDR3 is also generated by other DNA sequences in the sample. This chain links TRBV2 with TRBJ1-5; weak D call: TRBD1 (6 bases). Germline lookup yields CDR1 SNHLY and CDR2 FYNNEI. Trimming cost V 4 bases and J 4 bases, with 14 bases left between them. The CDR3 covers 15 residues. CDR3 sequence: CASSGRGTSNQPQHF. CDR3 in DNA: TGTGCCAGCAGTGGTAGAGGGACATCAAATCAGCCCCAGCATTTT.

The rearrangement links TRBV2 to TRBJ2-1; the match to TRBD2 covers 7 bases. The junction had 6 bases not matched to a gene; V was cut back by 5 bases and J by 2 bases. Per the germline V gene, CDR1 is SNHLY and CDR2 is FYNNEI. This CDR3 comprises 15 residues. The CDR3 protein is CASSSGGPTYNEQFF. CDR3 sequence (DNA): TGTGCCAGCAGTTCGGGGGGTCCAACCTACAATGAGCAGTTCTTC.

The genes are TRBV5-6 and TRBJ2-1, with 9 nucleotides matching TRBD1. V lost 2 bases and J lost 6; bases outside the gene matches: 3. The germline CDR1 and CDR2 sequences are SGHDT and YYEEEE. The CDR3 has 14 amino acids. The CDR3 is CASSFPTGGNEQFF. Written as DNA, the CDR3 is TGTGCCAGCAGCTTCCCGACAGGGGGCAATGAGCAGTTCTTC.

V and J are TRBV3-1 (or the pseudogene TRBV3-2) and TRBJ2-3; D remains ambiguous. Germline loops: CDR1 LGHDT, CDR2 YNNKEL (reference sequence). This CDR3 spans 14 amino acids. Trimming took off 3 bases at V and 2 bases at J, with 9 bases between the two ends. In nucleotides, the CDR3 is TGTGCCAGCAGCCAGCCCGGTACCACAGATACGCAGTATTTT. This encodes CASSQPGTTDTQYF.

This chain joins TRBV29-1 and TRBJ2-1; TRBD2 is a possible D gene (5 bases). This CDR3 has 15 amino acids. Germline loops: CDR1 SQVTM, CDR2 ANQGSEA. V was trimmed by 4 bases and J by 0 bases, leaving 13 bases between them. In nucleotides, the CDR3 is TGCAGCGTTGTACCACCCGAGGGCTCCTACAATGAGCAGTTCTTC. Encoded protein: CSVVPPEGSYNEQFF.

V gene TRBV9 combines with J gene TRBJ2-2; D perhaps matches TRBD2 (9 bases). Trimming removed 3 bases at V and 3 bases at J, with 15 bases between. CDR3 size: 16 residues. Germline CDR1 reads SGDLS; CDR2 reads YYNGEE. The CDR3 loop is CASSASGTGDTGELFF. CDR3 sequence (DNA): TGTGCCAGCAGCGCTAGCGGGACAGGCGACACCGGGGAGCTGTTTTTT.

This rearrangement joins TRBV29-1 to TRBJ2-2; the D gene is possibly TRBD1 (5 bases). The germline CDR1 and CDR2 sequences are SQVTM and ANQGSEA. V lost 3 bases, J lost 6 bases, and 8 bases lay in between. This CDR3 spans 12 amino acids. The CDR3 DNA sequence: TGCAGCGTTGACCAGGGCTCCGGGGAGCTGTTTTTT. Translation gives CSVDQGSGELFF.

The rearrangement uses TRBV4-2 and TRBJ2-3; tentative D call: TRBD2 (5 bases). Trimming left V 3 bases short and J 5 bases short, with 21 bases between. Germline loops: CDR1 LGHNA, CDR2 YNFKEQ. This CDR3 is 17 amino acids long. CDR3 loop: CASSHLLPGSEGDTQYF. The CDR3 coding sequence is TGTGCCAGCAGCCACTTGCTCCCGGGATCTGAGGGAGATACGCAGTATTTT.

The chain couples TRBV4-1 to TRBJ1-6; TRBD1 is a possible D gene (6 bases). Trimming cost V 4 bases and J 8 bases, with 12 bases left between them. The V gene's germline CDR1 is MGHRA and CDR2 YSYEKL. This CDR3 has 14 amino acids. Here the CDR3 reads CASSPRDTDSPLHF. Here the CDR3 DNA reads TGCGCCAGCAGCCCTCGGGACACTGATTCACCCCTCCACTTT.

The chain carries TRBV27 and TRBJ1-5; tentative D call: TRBD1 (5 bases). V gave up 2 bases and J gave up 0 bases, with 8 bases separating them. CDR1 MNHEY and CDR2 SMNVEV come from the germline V gene (reference sequence). The CDR3 contains 15 residues. CDR3 nucleotide sequence: TGTGCCAGCAGTTTACGACAGCATAGCAATCAGCCCCAGCATTTT. The encoded protein is CASSLRQHSNQPQHF.

This sequence joins TRBV4-1 and TRBJ1-6; D ambiguous. V gave up 0 bases and J gave up 8 bases, with 11 bases separating them. Germline V gives CDR1 MGHRA, CDR2 YSYEKL. The CDR3 is 15 residues long. CDR3 protein: CASSQDDTVYSPLHF. As DNA, the CDR3 is TGCGCCAGCAGCCAAGATGATACAGTTTATTCACCCCTCCACTTT.

The V call is TRBV5-1, the J call TRBJ2-1; 14 nucleotides match TRBD2. The ends lost 3 bases at V and 3 bases at J; junction bases unmatched: 2. Germline values: CDR1 SGHRS, CDR2 YFSETQ. The CDR3 is 16 residues long. The CDR3 here is CASSSGTSGGYNEQFF. The CDR3 DNA sequence: TGCGCCAGCAGCTCCGGGACTAGCGGGGGCTACAATGAGCAGTTCTTC. Full variable domain (missing parts from reference TRBV5-1 and TRBJ2-1): KAGVTQTPRYLIKTRGQQVTLSCSPISGHRSVSWYQQTPGQGLQFLFEYFSETQRNKGNFPGRFSGRQFSNSRSEMNVSTLELGDSALYLCASSSGTSGGYNEQFFGPGTRLTVL.

V is TRBV5-1 and J is TRBJ2-7; tentatively, D is TRBD2 (6 bases). V was clipped by 4 bases and J by 2 bases, with 13 bases between them. CDR3 length: 14 amino acids. CDR1 is SGHRS and CDR2 is YFSETQ in the germline V gene. CDR3 amino acids: CASSSSGLPYEQYF. DNA of the CDR3: TGCGCCAGCAGCAGTAGCGGATTACCCTACGAGCAGTACTTC.